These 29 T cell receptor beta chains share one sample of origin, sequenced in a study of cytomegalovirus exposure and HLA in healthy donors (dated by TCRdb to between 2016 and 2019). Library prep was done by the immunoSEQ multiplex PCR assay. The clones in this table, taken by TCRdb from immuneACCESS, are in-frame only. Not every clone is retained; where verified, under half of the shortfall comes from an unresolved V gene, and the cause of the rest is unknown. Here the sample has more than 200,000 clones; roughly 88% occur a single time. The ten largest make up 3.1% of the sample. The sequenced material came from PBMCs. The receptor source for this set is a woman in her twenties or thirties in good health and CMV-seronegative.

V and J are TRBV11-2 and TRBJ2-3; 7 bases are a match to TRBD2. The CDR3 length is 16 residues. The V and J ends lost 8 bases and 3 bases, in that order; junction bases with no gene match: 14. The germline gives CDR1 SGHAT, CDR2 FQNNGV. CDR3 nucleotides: TGTGCCAGCGGACTGTGGGGGGGAGAGGGTACAGATACGCAGTATTTT. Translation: CASGLWGGEGTDTQYF. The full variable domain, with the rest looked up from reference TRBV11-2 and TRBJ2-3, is EAGVAQSPRYKIIEKRQSVAFWCNPISGHATLYWYQQILGQGPKLLIQFQNNGVVDDSQLPKDRFSAERLKGVDSTLKIQPAKLEDSAVYLCASGLWGGEGTDTQYFGPGTRLTVL.

The DNA for the CDR3 is TGTGCCAGCAGCTCCCGACTAGCGGGAGGCAAGGGACGTGAGCAGTTCTTC. Translated, it gives CASSSRLAGGKGREQFF. The chain joins TRBV7-2 to TRBJ2-1; 13 bases are shared with TRBD2. Germline trimming cut 4 bases from V and 9 bases from J; bases unmatched to any gene: 12. Looked up from germline, CDR1 is SGHTA and CDR2 is FQGNSA. The CDR3 sequence is 17 residues long.

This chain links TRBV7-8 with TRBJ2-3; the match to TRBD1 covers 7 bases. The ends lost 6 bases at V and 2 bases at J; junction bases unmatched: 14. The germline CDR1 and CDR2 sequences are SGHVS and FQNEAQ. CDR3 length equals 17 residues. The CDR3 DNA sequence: TGTGCCAGCAGTTCCCCCCTTGGGGACAGACACACAGATACGCAGTATTTT. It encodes CASSSPLGDRHTDTQYF.

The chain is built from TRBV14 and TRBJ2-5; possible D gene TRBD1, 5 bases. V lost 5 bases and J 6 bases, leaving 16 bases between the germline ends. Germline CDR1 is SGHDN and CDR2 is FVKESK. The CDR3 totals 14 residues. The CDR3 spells CASSKWGREQTQYF. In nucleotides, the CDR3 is TGTGCCAGCAGCAAGTGGGGCAGGGAACAGACCCAGTACTTC.

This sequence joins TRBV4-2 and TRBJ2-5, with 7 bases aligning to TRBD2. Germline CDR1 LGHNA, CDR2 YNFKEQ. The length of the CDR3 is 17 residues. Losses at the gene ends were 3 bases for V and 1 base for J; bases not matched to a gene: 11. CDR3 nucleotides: TGTGCCAGCAGCCAGGACGGTGGGGGGGGGATCCAAGAGACCCAGTACTTC. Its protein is CASSQDGGGGIQETQYF.

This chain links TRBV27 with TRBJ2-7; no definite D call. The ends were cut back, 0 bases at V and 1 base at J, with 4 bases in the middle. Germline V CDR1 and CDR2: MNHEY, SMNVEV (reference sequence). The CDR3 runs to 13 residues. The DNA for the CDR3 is TGTGCCAGCAGTTTATCGATATCCTACGAGCAGTACTTC. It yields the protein CASSLSISYEQYF.

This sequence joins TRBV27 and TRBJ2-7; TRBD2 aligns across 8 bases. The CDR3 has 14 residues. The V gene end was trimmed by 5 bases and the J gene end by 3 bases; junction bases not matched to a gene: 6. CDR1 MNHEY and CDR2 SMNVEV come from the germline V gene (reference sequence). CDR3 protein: CASSTAGGLYEQYF. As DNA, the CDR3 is TGTGCCAGCAGTACCGCGGGAGGCCTCTACGAGCAGTACTTC.

CDR3 sequence reads: CASRPMGGTQYF. In DNA form, the CDR3 reads TGTGCCAGCAGGCCTATGGGGGGGACCCAGTACTTC. The chain is built from TRBV27 and TRBJ2-5; a weak D match, TRBD2 (6 bases). The CDR3 runs 12 residues. The V end was cut by 6 bases, the J end by 7 bases, with 12 bases between. Germline values: CDR1 MNHEY, CDR2 SMNVEV (reference sequence).

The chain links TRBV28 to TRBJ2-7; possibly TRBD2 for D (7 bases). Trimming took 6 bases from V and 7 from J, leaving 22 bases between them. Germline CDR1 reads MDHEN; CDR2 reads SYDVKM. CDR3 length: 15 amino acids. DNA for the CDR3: TGTGCCAGCAGGCCGGGAGGACAGAGAACTTGGGAGCAGTACTTC. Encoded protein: CASRPGGQRTWEQYF.

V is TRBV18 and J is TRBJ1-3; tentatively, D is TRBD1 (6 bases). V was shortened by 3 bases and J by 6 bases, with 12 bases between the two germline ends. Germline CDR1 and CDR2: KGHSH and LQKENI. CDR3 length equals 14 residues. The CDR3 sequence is CASSPDSHENTIYF. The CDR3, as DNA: TGTGCCAGCTCACCGGACAGCCATGAAAACACCATATATTTT.

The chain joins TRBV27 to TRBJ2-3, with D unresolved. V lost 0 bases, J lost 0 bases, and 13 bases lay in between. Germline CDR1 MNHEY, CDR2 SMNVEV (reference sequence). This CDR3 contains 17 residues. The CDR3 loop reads CASSLSQLGSSTDTQYF. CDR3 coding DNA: TGTGCCAGCAGTTTATCACAGCTCGGATCTAGCACAGATACGCAGTATTTT.

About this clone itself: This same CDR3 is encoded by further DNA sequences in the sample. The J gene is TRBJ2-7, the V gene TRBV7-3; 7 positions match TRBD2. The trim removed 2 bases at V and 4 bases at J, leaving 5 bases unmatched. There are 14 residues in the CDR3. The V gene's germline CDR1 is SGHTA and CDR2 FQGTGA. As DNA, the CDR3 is TGTGCCAGCAGCTTAGGCGGGAGTGGATACGAGCAGTACTTC. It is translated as CASSLGGSGYEQYF.

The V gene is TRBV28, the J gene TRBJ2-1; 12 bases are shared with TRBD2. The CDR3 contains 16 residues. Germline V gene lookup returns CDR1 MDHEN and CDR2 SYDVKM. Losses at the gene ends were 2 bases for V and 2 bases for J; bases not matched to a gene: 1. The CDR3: CASSLRLAGAYNEQFF. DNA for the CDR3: TGTGCCAGCAGTTTAAGACTAGCGGGGGCCTACAATGAGCAGTTCTTC. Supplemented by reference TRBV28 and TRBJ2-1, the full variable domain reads DVKVTQSSRYLVKRTGEKVFLECVQDMDHENMFWYRQDPGLGLRLIYFSYDVKMKEKGDIPEGYSVSREKKERFSLILESASTNQTSMYLCASSLRLAGAYNEQFFGPGTRLTVL.

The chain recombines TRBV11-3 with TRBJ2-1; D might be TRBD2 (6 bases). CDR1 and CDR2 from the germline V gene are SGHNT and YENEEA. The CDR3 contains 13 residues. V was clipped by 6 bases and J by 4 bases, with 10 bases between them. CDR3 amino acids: CASSSGLYNEQFF. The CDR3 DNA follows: TGTGCCAGCAGTAGCGGCCTATACAATGAGCAGTTCTTC.

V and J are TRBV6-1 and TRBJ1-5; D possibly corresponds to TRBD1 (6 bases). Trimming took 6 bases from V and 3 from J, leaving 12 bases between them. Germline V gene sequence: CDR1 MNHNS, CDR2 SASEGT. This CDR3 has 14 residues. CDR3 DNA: TGTGCCAGCAGGGGGGACATTTCCAATCAGCCCCAGCATTTT. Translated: CASRGDISNQPQHF.

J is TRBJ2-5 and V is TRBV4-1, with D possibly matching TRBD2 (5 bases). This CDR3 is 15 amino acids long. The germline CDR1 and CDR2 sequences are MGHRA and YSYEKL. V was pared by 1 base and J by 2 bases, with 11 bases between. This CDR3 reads CASSQAPGFQETQYF. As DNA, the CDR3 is TGCGCCAGCAGCCAAGCACCGGGATTTCAAGAGACCCAGTACTTC.

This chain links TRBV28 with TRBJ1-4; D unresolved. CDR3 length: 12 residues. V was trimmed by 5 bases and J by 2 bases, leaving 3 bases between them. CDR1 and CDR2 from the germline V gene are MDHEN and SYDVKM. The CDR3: CASSITNEKLFF. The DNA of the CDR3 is TGTGCCAGCAGTATCACTAATGAAAAACTGTTTTTT.

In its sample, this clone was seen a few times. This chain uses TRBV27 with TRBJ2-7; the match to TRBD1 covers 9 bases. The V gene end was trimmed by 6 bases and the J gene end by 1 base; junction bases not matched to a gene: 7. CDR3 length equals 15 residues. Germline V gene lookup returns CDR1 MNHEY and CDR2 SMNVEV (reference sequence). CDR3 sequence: CASRYDGTGSYEQYF. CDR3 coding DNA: TGTGCCAGCAGGTACGACGGGACAGGGTCCTACGAGCAGTACTTC.

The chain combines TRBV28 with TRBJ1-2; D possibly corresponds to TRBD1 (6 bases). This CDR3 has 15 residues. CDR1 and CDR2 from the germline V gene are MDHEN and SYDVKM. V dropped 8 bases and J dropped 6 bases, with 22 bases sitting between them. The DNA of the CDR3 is TGTGCCAGCTTTCAATTATTAGGGGGGCCGAATGGCTACACCTTC. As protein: CASFQLLGGPNGYTF.

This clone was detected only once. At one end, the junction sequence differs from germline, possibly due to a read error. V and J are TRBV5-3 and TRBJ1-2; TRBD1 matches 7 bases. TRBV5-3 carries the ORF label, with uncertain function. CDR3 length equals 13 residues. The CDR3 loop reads CARSHTGDYGYTF. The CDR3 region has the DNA TGTGCCAGAAGCCATACAGGGGACTACGGCTACACCTTC.

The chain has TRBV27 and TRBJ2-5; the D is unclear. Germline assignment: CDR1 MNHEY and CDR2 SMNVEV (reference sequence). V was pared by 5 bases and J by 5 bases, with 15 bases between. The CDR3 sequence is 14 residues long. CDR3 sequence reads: CASSPSPSGETQYF. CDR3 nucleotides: TGTGCCAGCAGTCCGAGTCCCTCCGGGGAGACCCAGTACTTC.

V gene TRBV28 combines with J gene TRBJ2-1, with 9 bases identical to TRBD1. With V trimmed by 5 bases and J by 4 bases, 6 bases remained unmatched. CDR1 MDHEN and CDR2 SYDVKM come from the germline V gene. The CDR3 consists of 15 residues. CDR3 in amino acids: CASSMDRGSYNEQFF. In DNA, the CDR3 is TGTGCCAGCAGTATGGACAGGGGTTCGTACAATGAGCAGTTCTTC.

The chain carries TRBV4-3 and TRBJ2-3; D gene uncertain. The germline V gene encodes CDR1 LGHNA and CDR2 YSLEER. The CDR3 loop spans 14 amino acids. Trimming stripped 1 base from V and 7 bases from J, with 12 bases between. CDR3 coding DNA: TGCGCCAGCAGCCAAGCCCTACAATCCAATACGCAGTATTTT. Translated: CASSQALQSNTQYF.

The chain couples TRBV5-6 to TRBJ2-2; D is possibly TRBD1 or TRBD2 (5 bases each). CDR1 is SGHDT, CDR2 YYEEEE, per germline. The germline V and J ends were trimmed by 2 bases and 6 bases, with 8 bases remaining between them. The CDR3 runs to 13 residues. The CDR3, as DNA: TGTGCCAGCAGCTTAAGGGGACCCGGGGAGCTGTTTTTT. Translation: CASSLRGPGELFF.

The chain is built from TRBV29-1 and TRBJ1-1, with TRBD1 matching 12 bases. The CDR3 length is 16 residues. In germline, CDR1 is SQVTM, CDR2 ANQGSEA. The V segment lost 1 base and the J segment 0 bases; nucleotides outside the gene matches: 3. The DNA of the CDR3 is TGCAGCGTTGAAGTTGGGACAGGGGGCCTGAACACTGAAGCTTTCTTT. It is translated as CSVEVGTGGLNTEAFF.

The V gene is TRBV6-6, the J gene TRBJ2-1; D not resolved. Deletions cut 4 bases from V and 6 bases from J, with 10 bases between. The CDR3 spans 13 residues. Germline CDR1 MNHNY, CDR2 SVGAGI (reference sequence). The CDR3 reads CASSFPPGNEQFF. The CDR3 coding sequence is TGTGCCAGCAGTTTCCCCCCGGGCAATGAGCAGTTCTTC.

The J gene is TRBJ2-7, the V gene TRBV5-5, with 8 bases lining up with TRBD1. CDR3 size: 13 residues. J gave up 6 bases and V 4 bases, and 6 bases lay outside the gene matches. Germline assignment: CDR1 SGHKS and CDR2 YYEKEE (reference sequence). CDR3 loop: CASSPRTGIEQYF. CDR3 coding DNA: TGTGCCAGCAGCCCCCGGACAGGGATCGAGCAGTACTTC.

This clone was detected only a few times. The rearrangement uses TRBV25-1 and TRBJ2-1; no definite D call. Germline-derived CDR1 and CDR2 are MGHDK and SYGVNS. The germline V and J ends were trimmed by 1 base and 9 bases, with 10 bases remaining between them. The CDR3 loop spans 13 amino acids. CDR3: CASSELGLSEQFF. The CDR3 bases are TGTGCCAGCAGTGAATTGGGTCTCTCTGAGCAGTTCTTC.

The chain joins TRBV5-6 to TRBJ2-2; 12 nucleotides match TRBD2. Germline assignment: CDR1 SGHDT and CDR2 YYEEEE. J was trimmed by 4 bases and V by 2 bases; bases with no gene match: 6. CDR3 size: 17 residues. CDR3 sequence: CASSFGLAGGSTGELFF. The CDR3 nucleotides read TGTGCCAGCAGCTTCGGGCTAGCGGGAGGGAGCACCGGGGAGCTGTTTTTT.